The source of this T cell receptor (beta chain) is a study of blood T cell repertoires in COVID-19. About the study: Whether acute or convalescent, the COVID-19 samples came from the United States, Italy and Spain. PBMCs, B-cell-depleted T cells, or T cells provided the cDNA or gDNA that made up the material.

In the authors' workflow: Counts of nucleated cells, estimated from reference gene primer amplification, were obtained. The repertoire was sequenced with immunoSEQ multiplex PCR; TCRdb's copy has only in-frame clones and lacks some. From that table come the V and J calls and clone size; the DNA was used to work out D and trimming. The table shows approximately 130,000 clones, with approximately 88% occurring only once. Specimen: peripheral blood. This TCR was sampled from a man aged 50-60 years with acute or convalescent COVID-19.

CDR3 protein: CASSPGGVENEQYF. CDR3 sequence (DNA): TGCGCCAGCAGCCCAGGAGGGGTTGAGAACGAGCAGTACTTC. The chain employs TRBV5-1 and TRBJ2-7; weak D call: TRBD2 (6 bases). The V end was cut by 4 bases, the J end by 5 bases, with 16 bases between. Germline assignment: CDR1 SGHRS and CDR2 YFSETQ. The CDR3 extends over 14 amino acids.